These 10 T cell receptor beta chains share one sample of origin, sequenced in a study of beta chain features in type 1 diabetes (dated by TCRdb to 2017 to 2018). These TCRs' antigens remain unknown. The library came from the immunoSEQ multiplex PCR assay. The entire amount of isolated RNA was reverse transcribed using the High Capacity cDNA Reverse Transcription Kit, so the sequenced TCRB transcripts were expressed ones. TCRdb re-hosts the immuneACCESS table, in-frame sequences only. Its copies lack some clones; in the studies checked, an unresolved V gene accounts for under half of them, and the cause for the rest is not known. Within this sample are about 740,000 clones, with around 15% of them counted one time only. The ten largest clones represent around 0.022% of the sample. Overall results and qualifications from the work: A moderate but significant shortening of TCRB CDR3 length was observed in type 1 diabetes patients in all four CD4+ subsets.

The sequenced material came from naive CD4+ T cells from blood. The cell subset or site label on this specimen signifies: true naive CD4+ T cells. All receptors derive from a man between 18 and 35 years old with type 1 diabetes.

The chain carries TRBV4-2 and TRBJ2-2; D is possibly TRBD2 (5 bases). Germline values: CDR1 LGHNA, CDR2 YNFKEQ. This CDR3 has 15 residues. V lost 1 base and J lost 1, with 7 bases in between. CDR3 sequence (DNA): TGTGCCAGCAGCCAAGGCACTAGGAACACCGGGGAGCTGTTTTTT. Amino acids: CASSQGTRNTGELFF.

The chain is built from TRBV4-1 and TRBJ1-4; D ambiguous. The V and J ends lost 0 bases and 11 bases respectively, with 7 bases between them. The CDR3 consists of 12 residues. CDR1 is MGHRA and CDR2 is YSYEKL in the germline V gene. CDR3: CASSQEAEKLFF. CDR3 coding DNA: TGCGCCAGCAGCCAAGAGGCAGAGAAACTGTTTTTT.

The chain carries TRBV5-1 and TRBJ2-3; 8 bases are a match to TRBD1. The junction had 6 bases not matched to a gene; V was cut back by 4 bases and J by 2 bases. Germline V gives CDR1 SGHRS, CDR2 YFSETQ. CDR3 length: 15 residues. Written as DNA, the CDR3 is TGCGCCAGCAGCCCACAGGGACAGGTCACAGATACGCAGTATTTT. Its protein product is CASSPQGQVTDTQYF.

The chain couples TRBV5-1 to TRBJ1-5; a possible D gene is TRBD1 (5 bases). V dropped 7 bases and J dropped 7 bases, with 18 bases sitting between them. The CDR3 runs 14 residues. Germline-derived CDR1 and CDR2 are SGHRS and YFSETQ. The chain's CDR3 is CASSYGDGAQPQHF. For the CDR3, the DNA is TGCGCCAGCTCATACGGGGACGGGGCGCAGCCCCAGCATTTT. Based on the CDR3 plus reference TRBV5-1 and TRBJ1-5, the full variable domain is KAGVTQTPRYLIKTRGQQVTLSCSPISGHRSVSWYQQTPGQGLQFLFEYFSETQRNKGNFPGRFSGRQFSNSRSEMNVSTLELGDSALYLCASSYGDGAQPQHFGDGTRLSIL.

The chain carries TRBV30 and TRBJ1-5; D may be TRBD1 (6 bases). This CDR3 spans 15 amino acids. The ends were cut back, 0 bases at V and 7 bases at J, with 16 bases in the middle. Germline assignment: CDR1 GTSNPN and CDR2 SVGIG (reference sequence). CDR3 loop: CAWSVPRGFGQPQHF. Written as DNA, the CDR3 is TGTGCCTGGAGTGTACCGAGGGGGTTCGGGCAGCCCCAGCATTTT.

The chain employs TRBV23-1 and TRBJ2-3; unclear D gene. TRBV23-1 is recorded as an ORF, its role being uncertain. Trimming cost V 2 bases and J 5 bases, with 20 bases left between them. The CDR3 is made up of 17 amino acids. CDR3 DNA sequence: TGCGCCAGCAGTCAACCAGTCGTTGGGGTTTGGGGAGATACGCAGTATTTT. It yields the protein CASSQPVVGVWGDTQYF.

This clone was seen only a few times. CDR3: CASSNRERGETQYF. The CDR3 DNA sequence: TGTGCCAGCAGCAACAGGGAAAGGGGGGAGACCCAGTACTTC. The V gene is TRBV7-2, the J gene TRBJ2-5; D possibly corresponds to TRBD1 (6 bases). The V and J ends lost 5 bases and 5 bases respectively, with 15 bases between them. The CDR3 totals 14 residues. Germline loops: CDR1 SGHTA, CDR2 FQGNSA. Complete variable domain (other parts from reference TRBV7-2 and TRBJ2-5): GAGVSQSPSNKVTEKGKDVELRCDPISGHTALYWYRQSLGQGLEFLIYFQGNSAPDKSGLPSDRFSAERTGGSVSTLTIQRTQQEDSAVYLCASSNRERGETQYFGPGTRLLVL.

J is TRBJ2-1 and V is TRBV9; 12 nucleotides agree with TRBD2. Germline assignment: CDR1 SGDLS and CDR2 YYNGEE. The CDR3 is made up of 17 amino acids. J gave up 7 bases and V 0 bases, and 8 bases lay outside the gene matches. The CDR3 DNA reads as TGTGCCAGCAGCGTAGCTAGCGGGGGGGCTTCGGGTAATGAGCAGTTCTTC. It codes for CASSVASGGASGNEQFF.

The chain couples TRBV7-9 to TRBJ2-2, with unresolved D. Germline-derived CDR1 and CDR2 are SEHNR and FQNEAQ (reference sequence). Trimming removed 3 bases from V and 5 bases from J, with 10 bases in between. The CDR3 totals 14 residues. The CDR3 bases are TGTGCCAGCAGCTTTGATGCTGGAACCGGGGAGCTGTTTTTT. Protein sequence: CASSFDAGTGELFF.

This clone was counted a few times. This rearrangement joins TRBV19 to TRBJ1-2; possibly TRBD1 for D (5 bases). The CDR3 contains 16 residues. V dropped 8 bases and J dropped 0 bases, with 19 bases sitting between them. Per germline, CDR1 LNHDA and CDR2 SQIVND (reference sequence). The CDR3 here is CASRLDRDDTNYGYTF. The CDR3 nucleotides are TGTGCCAGTCGACTGGACCGGGACGACACTAACTATGGCTACACCTTC.